The T cell receptor (beta chain) under discussion was sequenced for a study of cytomegalovirus exposure and HLA in healthy donors (dated 2017 in TCRdb). About the full investigation: An earlier analysis of some 620 of the donors reported 276 Gb of sequence data and 95 million to 120 million unique TCR beta sequences obtained from 150 million to 200 million T cells. HLA typing covered class I and class II loci at four-digit resolution. Because of strong linkage in the cohort, roughly five DR-DQ haplotypes were treated as single units for association and clustering. To predict cytomegalovirus infection status, the study brought together high-throughput TCR immunosequencing, statistical association of individual TCRs with disease status, and machine learning. Donor age, sex, ethnicity and CMV serostatus were collected together with the repertoire data. About 280 gigabases of sequencing data and approximately 91 million unique TCR sequences made up an early release that covered 500 to 700 HLA-typed donors. In addition to the first cohort of 666 subjects, a separate validation cohort of approximately 130 different subjects was used. Among the approximately 400 genotyped donors, around 79% belonged to the genetic ancestry cluster associated with self-reported Caucasian donors. Among about 370 genotyped donors of the cohort, an average of approximately 240,000 unique TCR beta nucleotide sequences was sequenced per donor, of which about 19% were non-productive. The number of donors typed differed by locus, with about 629-640 for A, B, C, DRB1 and DQB1, around 500 for DQA1, approximately 570 for DPA1, and around 450 for DPB1. The aim of the study was to test whether cataloging public T cell receptors could identify signatures of past pathogen exposure. Rather than drawing on any new phenotypic data, the later analysis identified candidate immune exposures from TCR beta sequences and the way those sequences occurred across donors. A later genetic analysis took genome-wide SNP genotypes for about 65% of the 666 donors and used that subset as a discovery cohort. An earlier analysis of more than 450 of the donors used high-throughput TCR beta sequencing to judge whether each TCR beta V gene segment behaved as functional or pseudogenic. Every discovery cohort repertoire had been produced on one sequencing platform. The study profiled the T cell repertoires of more than 500 subjects by immunosequencing and related them to cytomegalovirus serostatus. To study patterns of TCR occurrence, a later analysis re-analyzed previously published TCR beta repertoires from 600 to 750 donors and added high-resolution HLA genotyping.

This clone was observed a handful of times. Its antigen target is currently unknown. No base-level quality is on record; no much larger clone is a single base apart. Inclusive of the bounding cysteine and phenylalanine, the CDR3 is 14 residues long. The kept DNA is CDR3 alone, 42 bases in frame from the first base. The germline V gene sets CDR1 to SNHLY and CDR2 to FYNNEI. V loses 3 bases at its end and J loses 6 bases; junction bases beyond the gene matches: 4. The cohort was made up of roughly 670 healthy bone marrow donors. Cohort members were all nominally healthy when sampled, although unrecorded immune exposures were likely present. The donor was CMV seronegative and was included in the group of over 300 seronegative cohort members. A peripheral blood sample was provided by each donor, and peripheral blood mononuclear cells were used for TCR beta sequencing. The Qiagen DNeasy Blood Extraction Kit was used to extract genomic DNA from the blood cell samples.

Receptor amplification or capture employed the immunoSEQ multiplex PCR assay. For the multiplex PCR, a mixture combining 60 forward primers for TCR Vbeta segments and 13 reverse primers for TCR Jbeta segments was used. Amplification of the CDR3 region of rearranged TCR beta genes was performed with a multiplex PCR assay on genomic DNA. The Illumina HiSeq System was used to sequence the amplified TCR beta libraries as 87-base-pair reads. Processing in the source paper ran as follows. A later analysis counted about 82 million unique TCR beta chains across the 666 repertoires, and some 11 million of these chains were shared by at least two donors. Raw reads were error-corrected and collapsed into unique sequences with a nearest-neighbor algorithm that merged closely related sequences to remove PCR and sequencing errors. Alignment of CDR3 sequences to IMGT reference sequences was used to assign V, D and J gene segments. Each retained sequence needed at least a six-nucleotide match to both a V gene segment and a J gene segment. Rearrangements were classified as productive when the CDR3 lacked stop codons and remained in frame with V and J, and all other rearrangements were classified as non-productive. Following IMGT convention, CDR3 was defined as the stretch from the second conserved V-encoded cysteine to the conserved J-encoded phenylalanine. The earlier analysis of about 590 of the donors excluded sequences that lacked an unambiguous match to a single V gene segment. In an earlier analysis of roughly 500 of the donors, V segments were called functional above 56.7% productive rearrangements and were called segregating when the between-donor standard deviation exceeded 5%. A statistical classification framework was built for diagnosing cytomegalovirus status from the catalog of TCR beta chain sequences. In a later analysis, TCR nucleotide sequences were compared against IMGT/GENE-DB human TR gene sequences so that V and J genes could be assigned. In a later analysis, CDR3 sequences and most-parsimonious VDJ recombination scenarios were assigned using the TCRdist pipeline. In a later analysis, each TCR beta chain was defined by its CDR3 amino acid sequence together with its V-gene family, and reads lacking a unique V-gene family were excluded. A later analysis removed several hundred highly shared, low-generation-probability nucleotide sequences to deal with suspected cross-contamination and a sequencing artifact. In a later analysis, a clonal expansion index for each public chain was calculated from normalized within-repertoire ranks of inferred template counts. Generation probabilities in a later analysis came from a VDJ recombination model fitted to out-of-frame rearrangements, and those results were checked against IGoR. In a later analysis, hypergeometric tests were used to score TCR-TCR, TCR-HLA and TCR-CMV co-occurrence, with a repertoire-size bias correction applied to TCR pairs. In a later analysis, false discovery rates were estimated by permuting HLA or CMV assignments 20 times. In a later analysis, co-occurring TCRs were grouped using DBSCAN, with TCRdist sequence similarity added in when clustering inside HLA-allele-positive subsets. Repertoires with fewer than 30,000 or more than 120,000 public chains were left out of co-occurrence clustering, as were four to six repertoires with anomalous nucleotide sharing. As stored in TCRdb, this immuneACCESS dataset retains in-frame rearrangements with V and J assigned. A fraction of the clones does not appear; measured against another copy, unresolved V genes explain less than half of the discrepancy, and the remainder lacks a known reason. V and J calls and clone size are given by that table; D and trimming were obtained from the DNA. Here the sample has about 270,000 clones; around 65% occur a single time. Roughly 2.4% of the sample goes to the ten largest clones.

Overall study results and their limits: According to a later analysis, parvovirus B19, influenza, CMV and Epstein-Barr virus appeared linked to several top co-occurrence clusters. Because counts were too low, about 18 rarely observed V segments, including chromosome 9 orphons, were excluded from the earlier analysis of some 590 of the donors. It was suggested by the authors that the approach could potentially be generalized to other disease states and immunological phenotypes. V-gene and J-gene trimming of TCR beta chains was associated with a missense DCLRE1C variant in a later genetic analysis, and the association was replicated in an independent cohort. Most CMV-associated TCR beta chains appeared to be HLA-restricted in a later analysis, and the HLA associations seemed to be driven largely by CMV exposure. The classifier was reported to diagnose cytomegalovirus status with high specificity and sensitivity in both the original and validation cohorts. This cohort had only TCR beta chains sequenced, and the lack of alpha or paired-chain data limited which features could be detected. According to a later analysis, TCR association rates differed among HLA loci, with DRB1 alleles showing the most associated TCRs and HLA-C alleles showing the fewest. Linkage disequilibrium might explain the correlated functional status among segregating V segments, but an unknown experimental factor could not be excluded. The 87-base-pair reads could not distinguish some IMGT-functional V segments, including TRBV6-2 and TRBV6-3, so those segments were excluded. A later analysis associated roughly 17,000 TCR beta sequences with specific HLA alleles at a false discovery rate of 0.05. When HLA alleles, especially DR and DQ, strongly co-occurred, TCR associations were difficult to assign to individual alleles. An earlier analysis of approximately 500 of the donors showed that most TCR beta V segments appeared in productive rearrangements either about 87% or about 30% of the time, which broadly matched IMGT annotations. HLA typing was unavailable for some donors at each locus, so association tests used only the typed subset. Across donors, most TCR sequences were observed very rarely, whereas some public TCRs were present in many individuals. A cluster of highly shared sequence variants was judged likely to represent a technical artifact of the sequencing pipeline. A further reported finding was that TCR beta sequences accurately predicted the HLA-A and HLA-B alleles for most subjects in the first cohort. According to a later genetic analysis, donors in an Asian-associated ancestry cluster had fewer N-insertions in productive TCRs than the approximately 610-donor mean. In vitro tests confirmed that three of the cytomegalovirus-associated TCR beta chains recognize cytomegalovirus antigens. In a later analysis, HLA-associated TCR beta chains were found to be more clonally expanded and to have lower generation probabilities than equally common non-associated chains. The only immune exposure information available for the cohort was CMV serostatus. The study listed 164 TCR beta chains as associated with cytomegalovirus. The presence/absence analyses assumed that sequencing depth was roughly uniform across donors, and that assumption may not be true.

This sequence originates from a female donor in good health and CMV-seronegative. Recombination joined TRBV2 with TRBJ2-3, with TRBD2 identical over 9 junction bases. Sequenced sample: PBMCs. The DNA sequence reads TGTGCCAGCAGTGATCTAGCGGGAACCGATACGCAGTATTTT. This codes for CASSDLAGTDTQYF.